Listed below are T cell receptor beta chains from one sample, sequenced in a study of cytomegalovirus exposure and HLA in healthy donors. TCRdb keeps only in-frame clones here, not all; method: immunoSEQ multiplex PCR. The table lists some 180,000 clones, 70% to 90% of them singletons. Sequences were obtained from PBMCs. Receptors originate from a woman in her forties or fifties in good health and CMV-seronegative. The CDR3 runs from the conserved cysteine through the conserved F or W. D genes are given only for firm matches. Clone size, where shown, is once, few, many, or a class for clones that have expanded.

abundance: .
d_gene: TRBD1
j_gene: TRBJ1-1
v_gene: TRBV6-1
CDR3aa: CASSEQGGTEAFF
CDR3nt: TGTGCCAGCAGTGAACAGGGGGGCACTGAAGCTTTCTTT

abundance: .
d_gene: .
j_gene: TRBJ2-7
v_gene: TRBV5-1
CDR3aa: CASSPTEGYEQYF
CDR3nt: TGCGCCAGCAGCCCAACGGAGGGGTACGAGCAGTACTTC

abundance: .
d_gene: .
j_gene: TRBJ1-1
v_gene: TRBV6-5
CDR3aa: CASSYRGGRNTEAFF
CDR3nt: TGTGCCAGCAGTTACCGGGGGGGGAGAAACACTGAAGCTTTCTTT

abundance: .
d_gene: TRBD1
j_gene: TRBJ2-5
v_gene: TRBV5-1
CDR3aa: CASSIYRDRGFQETQYF
CDR3nt: TGCGCCAGCAGCATATACCGGGACAGGGGTTTCCAAGAGACCCAGTACTTC

abundance: .
d_gene: TRBD2
j_gene: TRBJ2-1
v_gene: TRBV9
CDR3aa: CASSEAGGSYNEQFF
CDR3nt: TGTGCCAGCAGTGAAGCGGGAGGGTCATACAATGAGCAGTTCTTC

abundance: .
d_gene: TRBD1
j_gene: TRBJ2-7
v_gene: TRBV7-8
CDR3aa: CASSLSYRGRNYEQYF
CDR3nt: TGTGCCAGCAGCTTAAGTTACAGGGGGCGCAATTACGAGCAGTACTTC

abundance: .
d_gene: TRBD1
j_gene: TRBJ2-7
v_gene: TRBV10-1
CDR3aa: CASSSADRDIYEQYF
CDR3nt: TGCGCCAGCAGTTCCGCGGACAGGGACATCTACGAGCAGTACTTC

abundance: .
d_gene: .
j_gene: TRBJ1-4
v_gene: TRBV28
CDR3aa: CASSEGTANEKLFF
CDR3nt: TGTGCCAGCAGTGAGGGAACAGCTAATGAAAAACTGTTTTTT

abundance: .
d_gene: .
j_gene: TRBJ2-7
v_gene: TRBV13
CDR3aa: CASSLRQSDYEQYF
CDR3nt: TGTGCCAGCAGCTTACGACAGTCGGACTACGAGCAGTACTTC

abundance: .
d_gene: .
j_gene: TRBJ2-3
v_gene: TRBV27
CDR3aa: CASSFQGPDTQYF
CDR3nt: TGTGCCAGCAGTTTCCAGGGCCCAGATACGCAGTATTTT

abundance: .
d_gene: TRBD2
j_gene: TRBJ2-7
v_gene: TRBV28
CDR3aa: CASSSGGSGTYEQYF
CDR3nt: TGTGCCAGCAGCTCTGGTGGTAGCGGGACCTACGAGCAGTACTTC

abundance: .
d_gene: TRBD2
j_gene: TRBJ2-2
v_gene: TRBV5-1
CDR3aa: CASSLVLAGNTGELFF
CDR3nt: TGCGCCAGCAGCTTGGTACTAGCGGGGAACACCGGGGAGCTGTTTTTT

abundance: .
d_gene: TRBD1
j_gene: TRBJ1-5
v_gene: TRBV28
CDR3aa: CASSGGDSYQPQHF
CDR3nt: TGTGCCAGCTCCGGGGGGGACAGCTATCAGCCCCAGCATTTT

abundance: once
d_gene: TRBD2
j_gene: TRBJ2-3
v_gene: TRBV7-9
CDR3aa: CASSLGASGSTDTQYF
CDR3nt: TGTGCCAGCAGCTTAGGTGCTAGCGGGAGCACAGATACGCAGTATTTT

abundance: .
d_gene: TRBD2
j_gene: TRBJ2-1
v_gene: TRBV29-1
CDR3aa: CSVAETSGSNEQFF
CDR3nt: TGCAGCGTCGCTGAGACTAGCGGGAGCAATGAGCAGTTCTTC

abundance: .
d_gene: .
j_gene: TRBJ1-5
v_gene: TRBV12-5
CDR3aa: CASAKDSTNQPQHF
CDR3nt: TGTGCTAGTGCCAAAGACAGTACCAATCAGCCCCAGCATTTT

abundance: .
d_gene: .
j_gene: TRBJ2-2
v_gene: TRBV27
CDR3aa: CASSLLNTGELFF
CDR3nt: TGTGCCAGCAGTTTACTCAACACCGGGGAGCTGTTTTTT

abundance: once
d_gene: TRBD1
j_gene: TRBJ1-4
v_gene: TRBV5-1
CDR3aa: CASSSRTGPATNEKLFF
CDR3nt: TGCGCCAGCAGCTCGAGGACAGGACCTGCAACTAATGAAAAACTGTTTTTT

abundance: .
d_gene: .
j_gene: TRBJ2-1
v_gene: TRBV4-1
CDR3aa: CASREDGFSYNEQFF
CDR3nt: TGCGCCAGCAGGGAGGATGGCTTCTCCTACAATGAGCAGTTCTTC

abundance: .
d_gene: .
j_gene: TRBJ2-7
v_gene: TRBV11-2
CDR3aa: CASSPRDTPLYEQYF
CDR3nt: TGTGCCAGCAGCCCACGGGACACCCCGCTCTACGAGCAGTACTTC

abundance: once
d_gene: TRBD2
j_gene: TRBJ2-7
v_gene: TRBV9
CDR3aa: CASSPGTRVSAYEQYF
CDR3nt: TGTGCCAGCAGTCCCGGGACTAGAGTTTCGGCCTACGAGCAGTACTTC

abundance: once
d_gene: .
j_gene: TRBJ2-5
v_gene: TRBV5-6
CDR3aa: CASSFRGQETQYF
CDR3nt: TGTGCCAGCAGCTTCAGGGGTCAAGAGACCCAGTACTTC

abundance: .
d_gene: TRBD2
j_gene: TRBJ2-7
v_gene: TRBV6-5
CDR3aa: CASSLAGGLTYEQYF
CDR3nt: TGTGCCAGCAGTCTAGCGGGAGGCCTGACTTACGAGCAGTACTTC

abundance: .
d_gene: .
j_gene: TRBJ2-6
v_gene: TRBV13
CDR3aa: CASSLYAVSGANVLTF
CDR3nt: TGTGCCAGCAGCTTATATGCGGTCTCTGGGGCCAACGTCCTGACTTTC

abundance: .
d_gene: TRBD2
j_gene: TRBJ2-1
v_gene: TRBV18
CDR3aa: CASSPSGTSGRAQFF
CDR3nt: TGTGCCAGCTCACCAAGCGGGACTAGCGGGAGGGCGCAGTTCTTC

abundance: .
d_gene: TRBD2
j_gene: TRBJ2-1
v_gene: TRBV5-1
CDR3aa: CASSWTSGVYNEQFF
CDR3nt: TGCGCCAGCAGCTGGACTAGCGGCGTTTACAATGAGCAGTTCTTC

abundance: .
d_gene: .
j_gene: TRBJ2-7
v_gene: TRBV28
CDR3aa: CASSLTGPGLYEQYF
CDR3nt: TGTGCCAGCAGTTTAACAGGGCCAGGACTCTACGAGCAGTACTTC

abundance: .
d_gene: .
j_gene: TRBJ2-5
v_gene: TRBV6-5
CDR3aa: CASRIRSGLGETQYF
CDR3nt: TGTGCCAGCAGGATACGCTCAGGGTTAGGGGAGACCCAGTACTTC

abundance: few
d_gene: .
j_gene: TRBJ1-2
v_gene: TRBV27
CDR3aa: CASSSHRALDGGYTF
CDR3nt: TGTGCCAGCAGTTCACACAGGGCCCTGGATGGGGGCTACACCTTC

abundance: .
d_gene: TRBD1
j_gene: TRBJ2-5
v_gene: TRBV15
CDR3aa: CATSKSDRGRETQYF
CDR3nt: TGTGCCACCAGCAAATCGGACAGGGGGCGAGAGACCCAGTACTTC

abundance: few
d_gene: .
j_gene: TRBJ2-7
v_gene: TRBV2
CDR3aa: CASSEDWSQSQYF
CDR3nt: TGTGCCAGCAGTGAAGATTGGTCACAGTCGCAGTACTTC

abundance: .
d_gene: .
j_gene: TRBJ2-1
v_gene: TRBV7-9
CDR3aa: CASSLAVEELQFF
CDR3nt: TGTGCCAGCAGCTTAGCGGTGGAGGAGTTGCAGTTCTTC

abundance: .
d_gene: TRBD2
j_gene: TRBJ2-7
v_gene: TRBV28
CDR3aa: CASSLAGTSGVYEQYF
CDR3nt: TGTGCCAGCAGTTTGGCCGGGACTAGCGGAGTGTACGAGCAGTACTTC

abundance: .
d_gene: .
j_gene: TRBJ2-2
v_gene: TRBV4-1
CDR3aa: CASSPDALEGGELFF
CDR3nt: TGCGCCAGCAGCCCAGACGCACTGGAGGGCGGGGAGCTGTTTTTT

abundance: few
d_gene: .
j_gene: TRBJ1-5
v_gene: TRBV28
CDR3aa: CATIRDNGSNQPQHF
CDR3nt: TGTGCCACCATCCGGGACAATGGTAGCAATCAGCCCCAGCATTTT

abundance: .
d_gene: TRBD2
j_gene: TRBJ2-1
v_gene: TRBV28
CDR3aa: CASSLSSGAGEQFF
CDR3nt: TGTGCCAGCAGTTTATCTAGCGGGGCGGGTGAGCAGTTCTTC

abundance: .
d_gene: .
j_gene: TRBJ1-1
v_gene: TRBV6-5
CDR3aa: CASSYSGGTEAFF
CDR3nt: TGTGCCAGCAGTTACTCGGGGGGCACTGAAGCTTTCTTT

abundance: .
d_gene: TRBD1
j_gene: TRBJ1-5
v_gene: TRBV28
CDR3aa: CASRGTGEQPQHF
CDR3nt: TGTGCCAGCAGGGGGACAGGGGAACAGCCCCAGCATTTT

abundance: .
d_gene: .
j_gene: TRBJ1-2
v_gene: TRBV9
CDR3aa: CASSVALGTNYGYTF
CDR3nt: TGTGCCAGCAGCGTAGCCCTAGGAACGAACTATGGCTACACCTTC

abundance: .
d_gene: .
j_gene: TRBJ1-2
v_gene: TRBV9
CDR3aa: CASSVVSGNGNYGYTF
CDR3nt: TGTGCCAGCAGCGTAGTTTCAGGGAACGGAAACTATGGCTACACCTTC

abundance: few
d_gene: TRBD1
j_gene: TRBJ2-5
v_gene: TRBV7-6
CDR3aa: CASSRQGEYQETQYF
CDR3nt: TGTGCCAGCAGTCGACAGGGGGAGTACCAAGAGACCCAGTACTTC

abundance: .
d_gene: .
j_gene: TRBJ2-3
v_gene: TRBV30
CDR3aa: CAWARSGYMSGDTQYF
CDR3nt: TGTGCCTGGGCCAGGTCGGGGTATATGAGTGGAGATACGCAGTATTTT

abundance: .
d_gene: .
j_gene: TRBJ2-5
v_gene: TRBV5-5
CDR3aa: CASGGTAQETQYF
CDR3nt: TGTGCCAGCGGCGGGACAGCTCAAGAGACCCAGTACTTC

abundance: .
d_gene: .
j_gene: TRBJ1-1
v_gene: TRBV28
CDR3aa: CASNGMSTEAFF
CDR3nt: TGTGCCAGCAACGGGATGAGCACTGAAGCTTTCTTT

abundance: .
d_gene: .
j_gene: TRBJ2-7
v_gene: TRBV5-4
CDR3aa: CASSFGWGMESEQYF
CDR3nt: TGTGCCAGCAGCTTTGGTTGGGGCATGGAATCCGAGCAGTACTTC

abundance: .
d_gene: .
j_gene: TRBJ2-6
v_gene: TRBV18
CDR3aa: CASSPGVPSGANVLTF
CDR3nt: TGTGCCAGCTCACCTGGAGTCCCCTCTGGGGCCAACGTCCTGACTTTC

abundance: .
d_gene: TRBD2
j_gene: TRBJ2-5
v_gene: TRBV28
CDR3aa: CASSVGLAGGPRSMETQYF
CDR3nt: TGTGCCAGCAGCGTCGGACTAGCGGGAGGGCCAAGATCGATGGAGACCCAGTACTTC

abundance: .
d_gene: TRBD2
j_gene: TRBJ2-1
v_gene: TRBV6-1
CDR3aa: CASSEADVPGLTNNEQFF
CDR3nt: TGTGCCAGCAGTGAAGCGGACGTACCGGGACTAACCAACAATGAGCAGTTCTTC

abundance: .
d_gene: .
j_gene: TRBJ2-7
v_gene: TRBV11-3
CDR3aa: CASSLDGTSYEQYF
CDR3nt: TGTGCCAGCAGCTTAGACGGGACTTCCTACGAGCAGTACTTC

abundance: .
d_gene: .
j_gene: TRBJ2-1
v_gene: TRBV19
CDR3aa: CASNSRGGEQFF
CDR3nt: TGTGCCAGTAACTCTAGGGGAGGAGAGCAGTTCTTC

abundance: .
d_gene: .
j_gene: TRBJ1-2
v_gene: TRBV30
CDR3aa: CAWSQGNGYTF
CDR3nt: TGTGCCTGGAGCCAGGGAAATGGCTACACCTTC

abundance: once
d_gene: TRBD2
j_gene: TRBJ2-1
v_gene: TRBV5-4
CDR3aa: CASSSLSGTRNEQFF
CDR3nt: TGTGCCAGCAGTTCACTCTCCGGGACTAGAAATGAGCAGTTCTTC

abundance: .
d_gene: .
j_gene: TRBJ2-7
v_gene: TRBV27
CDR3aa: CASSLPFSSEQYF
CDR3nt: TGTGCCAGCAGTCTACCATTTTCTAGCGAGCAGTACTTC

abundance: .
d_gene: .
j_gene: TRBJ1-5
v_gene: TRBV5-6
CDR3aa: CVSSWGGHLSNQPQHF
CDR3nt: TGTGTCAGCAGCTGGGGGGGACACCTTAGCAATCAGCCCCAGCATTTT

abundance: .
d_gene: .
j_gene: TRBJ1-1
v_gene: TRBV30
CDR3aa: CAWSYDRNTEAFF
CDR3nt: TGTGCCTGGAGTTACGACAGGAACACTGAAGCTTTCTTT

abundance: .
d_gene: .
j_gene: TRBJ2-7
v_gene: TRBV27
CDR3aa: CASSLGGPGSYEQYF
CDR3nt: TGTGCCAGCAGTTTGGGGGGGCCGGGATCCTACGAGCAGTACTTC

abundance: .
d_gene: .
j_gene: TRBJ2-5
v_gene: TRBV18
CDR3aa: CASSPPNRVQETQYF
CDR3nt: TGTGCCAGCTCACCACCGAACAGGGTTCAAGAGACCCAGTACTTC

abundance: .
d_gene: TRBD2
j_gene: TRBJ2-3
v_gene: TRBV7-9
CDR3aa: CASSLVGRGKLATDTQYF
CDR3nt: TGTGCCAGCAGCTTAGTAGGGAGAGGTAAACTAGCGACAGATACGCAGTATTTT

abundance: .
d_gene: .
j_gene: TRBJ2-3
v_gene: TRBV14
CDR3aa: CASSQDLVPSTDTQYF
CDR3nt: TGTGCCAGCAGCCAAGATCTAGTCCCTAGCACAGATACGCAGTATTTT